This T cell receptor (beta chain) was captured in a study of T-cell memory formation after mild COVID-19 (dated by TCRdb to about 2021). Regarding the study in general: Most TCR sequence clusters were specific to one of the two donors. Longitudinal TCRalpha and TCRbeta repertoire sequencing tracked T-cell clones expanding and contracting after mild COVID-19 in two donors. The cohort was made up of two young adult volunteers, one female and one male, who were previously healthy. Overall study outcomes, separate from this receptor: The second-wave clones that peaked on day 37 were not confirmed to be SARS-CoV-2 specific. The study covered only a couple of mild cases, and larger cohorts including severe cases with pre-infection samples were considered necessary. Contracting CD4+ clones turned up mainly in the CM and EM memory subsets, whereas EMRA was where CD8+ clones were enriched. Balanced CD4/CD8 phenotypes were observed for clones contracting from day 15 to 85, whereas a bias towards CD4+ was observed for a second wave of clones expanding from day 15 to 37. Some responding clones were found in pre-infection memory, which suggests that pre-existing cross-reactive memory T cells took part in the SARS-CoV-2 response.

The CDR3 spans 16 residues, from the cysteine through the phenylalanine. Just the 48-base CDR3 DNA is kept, in frame starting at base 1. CDR1 MNHEY and CDR2 SMNVEV were looked up in the germline V gene (reference sequence). At the junction V is shortened by 1 base and J by 0 bases, with 10 bases in between. There are a few counts of this clonotype. No antigen is known for it. Within one base of it there is no much larger clone, and no base qualities were kept. The reads were generated on an Illumina NovaSeq 6000. Using 5'RACE with constant-segment primers, TCRalpha and TCRbeta cDNA libraries were constructed, with sample barcodes and unique molecular identifiers added in the process. RNA was extracted from every sample with Trizol reagent. The libraries were amplified in two PCR steps, and the second step added a second sample barcode and Illumina TruSeq adapters. Libraries were sequenced on an Illumina NovaSeq with 2 x 150 bp paired-end reads. For the original study's pipeline: With migec v1.2.7, reads were demultiplexed and then collapsed into UMI-guided consensus sequences. Using mixcr v2.1.11, the UMI consensuses were aligned to TRA and TRB V and J templates and assembled into clonotypes. A clonotype was counted as expanded or contracted only if both edgeR and NoisET called the change significant, with noise models trained on biological replicates. For edgeR calls, the thresholds were a false discovery rate-adjusted p below 0.01 and a log2 fold-change of 1. As an exploratory analysis of dynamics, max-normalized trajectories of the 1000 most abundant clonotypes were examined by PCA with hierarchical clustering. Separately sequenced CD4+ and CD8+ repertoires were used to assign a CD4 or CD8 phenotype to each responding clone. Using fastp at Q25 and MiXCR, TCRdb reprocessed the public reads and kept productive beta chains. Records with the same CDR3 protein are collapsed into one entry carrying the most frequent genes and DNA. The V and J calls and clone size are TCRdb's, not the authors'. This sample gives about 410,000 distinct CDR3 sequences in total; roughly 18% of them show up just once. The top ten clones comprise roughly a fifth of the sample.

Ficoll-Paque density gradient centrifugation was the method used to isolate PBMCs. This chain joins TRBV27 to TRBJ2-1; perhaps TRBD2 is the D gene, with 6 bases matching. The receptor was derived from a man aged 18 to 29 who had mild COVID-19 (a few samples of this study predate the infection). The sample titles of this study are shuffled in the database, so cell type and time point are left out; the donor was told from shared clones. The source material was PBMCs or a T cell subset sorted from them (not recorded which). The CDR3 sequence is CASSLLGGVSYNEQFF. The nucleotides read TGTGCCAGCAGTTTATTAGGCGGGGTCTCCTACAATGAGCAGTTCTTC.